The table lists the clone carrying this TCR beta chain with a count of one. This sample was taken from a study of shared clonotypes between healthy human individuals. Looking at the study overall: A couple of women and a few men aged 18 to 49 served as donors.

The table came from immunoSEQ multiplex PCR; TCRdb's copy has only in-frame clones and leaves some out. Among some 1 million clones, more than 65% were seen once, and the ten largest hold over 1.3%. The CDR3 spans 12 residues. The V gene lost 4 bases and the J gene lost 6 bases, with 9 bases spanning the gap. CDR1 is PRHDT and CDR2 is FYEKMQ in the germline V gene (reference sequence). The chain links TRBV13 to TRBJ1-2; D is undetermined. This clonotype originated in a man in his late teens or twenties in good health. The sequenced sample consisted of memory CD4+ T cells sorted from blood. The subset is: CD45RA-negative fraction. DNA for the CDR3: TGTGCCAGCAGCTGGAGGGATAATGGCTACACCTTC. Its translation: CASSWRDNGYTF.